This TCR beta chain originates from a study of beta chain features in type 1 diabetes. Study summary: The study examined roughly 110,000,000 sorted cells across all samples. Study-wide points: cDNA-based sequencing might over-represent cells highly expressing TCR.

Markers CD45RO/CCR7/CD25/CD127/CD95/CD27 served to sort CD4+ naive, central memory, regulatory and stem cell-like memory cells. This clone was observed many times. Its antigen is unknown. The whole isolated RNA underwent reverse transcription, so sequencing captured expressed TCRB transcripts. Clones were read by immunoSEQ multiplex PCR, and TCRdb kept only the in-frame ones, dropping some. The sample includes around 200,000 clones, less than 15% of them seen just once. The CDR3 extends over 13 amino acids. Germline-derived CDR1 and CDR2 are SNHLY and FYNNEI. Trimming stripped 1 base from V and 4 bases from J, with 5 bases between.

The TCR comes from a woman under 30 in good health. V usage is TRBV2 and J usage is TRBJ1-5; D gene uncertain. Sequencing was carried out using central memory CD4+ T cells from blood. The CDR3 is CASSEGRNQPQHF. In DNA, the CDR3 is TGTGCCAGCAGTGAAGGGCGGAATCAGCCCCAGCATTTT. Using reference TRBV2 and TRBJ1-5 for the parts outside the CDR3, the full variable domain is EPEVTQTPSHQVTQMGQEVILRCVPISNHLYFYWYRQILGQKVEFLVSFYNNEISEKSEIFDDQFSVERPDGSNFTLKIRSTKLEDSAMYFCASSEGRNQPQHFGDGTRLSIL.